This is a list of T cell receptor beta chains from one sample in a study of control samples from healthy donors and cancer patients. Repertoires were generated with immunoSEQ multiplex PCR, while TCRdb's copy carries only in-frame clones and drops some. Of fewer than 150,000 clones in the sample, roughly 90% were seen once. The sequenced material came from blood. The receptor set was obtained from a man aged 18 to 29 in good health. The CDR3 runs from the conserved cysteine through the conserved F or W. D genes are given only for firm matches. Size is stated for part of the rows, as once, few or many counts, or as a class when the clone is expanded.

15	TRBV19	NA	TRBJ2-5	TRBD2	CASLGWTSGQETQYF
13	TRBV2	once	TRBJ1-5	TRBD1	CASRGQGGQPQHF
13	TRBV7-2	once	TRBJ2-5	NA	CASSLVVGETQYF
15	TRBV5-4	NA	TRBJ2-3	TRBD2	CASSFRLASTDTQYF
13	TRBV12-3/TRBV12-4	NA	TRBJ1-4	NA	CASSLAGSEKLFF
13	TRBV12-3/TRBV12-4	NA	TRBJ1-2	NA	CASSFGSNYGYTF
13	TRBV7-9	NA	TRBJ2-7	NA	CASSLGTTYEQYF
16	TRBV10-2	once	TRBJ1-6	NA	CASSESILQKNSPLHF
18	TRBV6-2/TRBV6-3	NA	TRBJ1-5	TRBD1	CASSYDIRGRGGNQPQHF
15	TRBV5-4	few	TRBJ2-2	NA	CASSPSTGSTGELFF
13	TRBV12-5	NA	TRBJ1-5	NA	CASGPTGIRPQHF
16	TRBV7-8	NA	TRBJ2-7	TRBD2	CASSLARIAGRYEQYF
14	TRBV6-1	NA	TRBJ2-5	NA	CASSENRKGETQYF
13	TRBV7-3	NA	TRBJ1-1	NA	CASGSTVDTEAFF
20	TRBV10-3	NA	TRBJ2-3	TRBD2	CAISDPNGLAGASTTDTQYF
15	TRBV4-1	few	TRBJ2-1	NA	CASSQDITSTNEQFF
14	TRBV5-1	NA	TRBJ1-2	NA	CASSPLGREYGYTF
15	TRBV6-1	NA	TRBJ1-4	TRBD1	CASSETGGAGEKLFF